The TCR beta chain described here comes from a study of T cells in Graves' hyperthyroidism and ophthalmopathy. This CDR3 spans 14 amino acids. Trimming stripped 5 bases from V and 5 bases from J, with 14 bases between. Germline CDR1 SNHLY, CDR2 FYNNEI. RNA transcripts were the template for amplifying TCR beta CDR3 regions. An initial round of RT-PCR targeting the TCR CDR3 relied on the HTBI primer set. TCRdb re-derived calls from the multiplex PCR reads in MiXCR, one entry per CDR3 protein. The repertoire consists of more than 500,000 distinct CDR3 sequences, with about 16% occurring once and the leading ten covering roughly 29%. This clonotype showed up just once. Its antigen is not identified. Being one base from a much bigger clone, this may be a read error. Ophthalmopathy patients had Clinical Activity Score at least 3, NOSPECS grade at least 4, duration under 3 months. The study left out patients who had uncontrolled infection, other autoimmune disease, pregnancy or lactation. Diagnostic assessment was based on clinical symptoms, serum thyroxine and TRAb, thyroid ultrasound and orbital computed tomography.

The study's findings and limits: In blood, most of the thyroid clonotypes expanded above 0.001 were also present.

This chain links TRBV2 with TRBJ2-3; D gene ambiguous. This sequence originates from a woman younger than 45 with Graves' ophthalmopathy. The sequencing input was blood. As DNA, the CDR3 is TGTGCCAGCAGTAGGGAAGGGTTCGGAGATACGCAGTATTTT. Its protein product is CASSREGFGDTQYF.